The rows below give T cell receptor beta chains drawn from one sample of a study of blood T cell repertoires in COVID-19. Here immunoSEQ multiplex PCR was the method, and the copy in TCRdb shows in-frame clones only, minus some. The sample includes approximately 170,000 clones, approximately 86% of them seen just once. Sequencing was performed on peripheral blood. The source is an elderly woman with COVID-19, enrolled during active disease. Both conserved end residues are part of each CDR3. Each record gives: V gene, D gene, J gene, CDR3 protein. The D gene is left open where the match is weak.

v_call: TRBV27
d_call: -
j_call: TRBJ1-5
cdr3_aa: CASRMARGNQPQHF

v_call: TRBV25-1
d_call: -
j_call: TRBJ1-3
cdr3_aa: CASSTRTPGNTIYF

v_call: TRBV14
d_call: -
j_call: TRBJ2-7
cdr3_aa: CASSQHGPYEQYF

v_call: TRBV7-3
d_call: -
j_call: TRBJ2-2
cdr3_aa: CASSGQGNTGELFF

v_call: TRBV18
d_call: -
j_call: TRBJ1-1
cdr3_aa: CASSPAAGADTEAFF

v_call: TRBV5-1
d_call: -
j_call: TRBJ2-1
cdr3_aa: CASRLGLQSYNEQFF

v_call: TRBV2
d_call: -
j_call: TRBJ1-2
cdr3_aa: CASSDRRTHWGYTF

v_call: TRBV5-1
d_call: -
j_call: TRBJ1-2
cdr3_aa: CASSLEGGSTNYGYTF

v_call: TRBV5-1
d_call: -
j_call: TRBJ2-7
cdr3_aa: CASSLVPGSYEQYF

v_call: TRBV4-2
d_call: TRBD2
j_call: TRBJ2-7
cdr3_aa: CASSQDQIRRLAGGPAVTEQYF

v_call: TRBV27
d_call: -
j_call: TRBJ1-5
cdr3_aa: CASSLAAYSNQPQHF

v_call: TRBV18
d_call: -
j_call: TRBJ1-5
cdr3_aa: CAGSGGANQPQHF

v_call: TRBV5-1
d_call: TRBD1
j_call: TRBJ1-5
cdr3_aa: CASSLGDRNSNQPQHF

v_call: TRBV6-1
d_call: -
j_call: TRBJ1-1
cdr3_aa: CASREVGENTEAFF

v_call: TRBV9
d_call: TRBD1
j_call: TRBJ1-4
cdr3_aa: CASSTGTGGTNEKLFF

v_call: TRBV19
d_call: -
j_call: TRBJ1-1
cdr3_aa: CASTHWGLNTEAFF

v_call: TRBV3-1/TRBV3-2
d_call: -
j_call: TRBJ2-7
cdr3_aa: CASSQGGWDREQYF

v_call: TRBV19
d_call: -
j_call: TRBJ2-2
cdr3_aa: CASWGAGELFF

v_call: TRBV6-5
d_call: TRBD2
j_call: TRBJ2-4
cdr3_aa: CASSYMGGGAKNIQYF

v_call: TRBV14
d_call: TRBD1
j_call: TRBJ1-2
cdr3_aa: CASSQRDSALRGYTF

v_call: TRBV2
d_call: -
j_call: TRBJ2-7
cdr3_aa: CASSENRRDYEQYF

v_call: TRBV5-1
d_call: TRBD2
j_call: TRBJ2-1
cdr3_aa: CAGSSGTNNEQFF

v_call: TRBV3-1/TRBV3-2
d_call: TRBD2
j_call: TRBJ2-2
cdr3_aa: CASRQAGTSATGELFF

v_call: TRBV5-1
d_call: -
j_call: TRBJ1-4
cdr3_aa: CASSLEGVGEKLFF

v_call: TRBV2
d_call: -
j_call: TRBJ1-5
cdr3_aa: CASGAQGLGNQPQHF

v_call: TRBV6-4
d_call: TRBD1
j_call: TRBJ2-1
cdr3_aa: CASSPDRGYEQFF

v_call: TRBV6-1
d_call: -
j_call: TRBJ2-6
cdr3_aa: CASSDDLRYGANVLTF

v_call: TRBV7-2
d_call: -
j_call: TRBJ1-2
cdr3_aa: CASSLTGTNYGYTF

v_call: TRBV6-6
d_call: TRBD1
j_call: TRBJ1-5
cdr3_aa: CASSPAGGGNQPQHF

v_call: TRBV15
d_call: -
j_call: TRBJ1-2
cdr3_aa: CATSNRENYGYTF

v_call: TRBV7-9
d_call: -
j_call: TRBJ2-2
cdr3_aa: CASSPVHTGELFF

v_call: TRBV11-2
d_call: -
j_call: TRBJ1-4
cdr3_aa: CASSLVEEGVEEKLFF

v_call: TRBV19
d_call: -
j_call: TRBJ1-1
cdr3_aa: CASTSQGSTEAFF

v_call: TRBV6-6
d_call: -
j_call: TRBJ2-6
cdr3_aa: CASSLRGSGANVLTF

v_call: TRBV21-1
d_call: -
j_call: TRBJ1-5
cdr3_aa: CAVRLVQPQHF